This paragraph reports one T cell receptor (beta chain). The data are from a study of OX40 agonist ivuxolimab in advanced cancers. Clones were read by immunoSEQ multiplex PCR, and TCRdb kept only the in-frame ones, dropping some. The data contain 60,000 or so clones, approximately 86% of them seen just once; the ten biggest clones take up around 0.47%. This CDR3 comprises 17 residues. Germline V lookup: CDR1 SGHNT, CDR2 YENEEA. Unmatched junction bases numbered 18, after V lost 4 bases and J lost 9 bases. Sequenced material: CD4+ or CD8+ T cells sorted from blood, taken in a trial of the OX40 agonist ivuxolimab. The chain links TRBV11-3 to TRBJ2-1; 7 nucleotides agree with TRBD2. This sequence originates from an adult with an advanced solid tumor such as melanoma, head and neck, liver or kidney cancer. The CDR3 nucleotides read TGTGCCAGCAGCTCCGAGAGGGAACTAGCGACGTACGGTGAGCAGTTCTTC. It is translated as CASSSERELATYGEQFF.